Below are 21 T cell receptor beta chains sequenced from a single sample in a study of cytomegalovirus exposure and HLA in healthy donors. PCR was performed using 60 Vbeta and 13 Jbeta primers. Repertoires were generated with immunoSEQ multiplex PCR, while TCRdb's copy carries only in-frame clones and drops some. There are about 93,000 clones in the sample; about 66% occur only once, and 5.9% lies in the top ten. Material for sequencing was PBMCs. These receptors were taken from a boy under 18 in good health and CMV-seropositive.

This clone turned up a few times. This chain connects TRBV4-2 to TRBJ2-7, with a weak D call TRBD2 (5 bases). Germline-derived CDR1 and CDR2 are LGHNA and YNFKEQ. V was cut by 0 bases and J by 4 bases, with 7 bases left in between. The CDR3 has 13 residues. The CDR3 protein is CASSQDSGYEQYF. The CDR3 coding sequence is TGTGCCAGCAGCCAAGATTCGGGGTACGAGCAGTACTTC.

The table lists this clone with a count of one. The CDR3 here is CASSFQAGGPEETQYF. The CDR3 DNA reads as TGTGCCAGCAGCTTTCAAGCGGGAGGGCCGGAGGAGACCCAGTACTTC. The rearrangement joins TRBV7-2 to TRBJ2-5; TRBD2 aligns across 10 bases. The CDR3 contains 16 residues. CDR1 is SGHTA, CDR2 FQGNSA, per germline. The J segment lost 5 bases and the V segment lost 3 bases, leaving 9 bases of the junction unmatched.

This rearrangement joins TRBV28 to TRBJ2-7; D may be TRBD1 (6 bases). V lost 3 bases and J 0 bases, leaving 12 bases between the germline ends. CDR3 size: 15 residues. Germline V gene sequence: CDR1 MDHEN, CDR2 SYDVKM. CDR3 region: CASSFFNRASYEQYF. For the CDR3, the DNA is TGTGCCAGCAGTTTCTTCAACAGGGCCTCCTACGAGCAGTACTTC. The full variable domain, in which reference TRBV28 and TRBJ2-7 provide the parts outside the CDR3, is DVKVTQSSRYLVKRTGEKVFLECVQDMDHENMFWYRQDPGLGLRLIYFSYDVKMKEKGDIPEGYSVSREKKERFSLILESASTNQTSMYLCASSFFNRASYEQYFGPGTRLTVT.

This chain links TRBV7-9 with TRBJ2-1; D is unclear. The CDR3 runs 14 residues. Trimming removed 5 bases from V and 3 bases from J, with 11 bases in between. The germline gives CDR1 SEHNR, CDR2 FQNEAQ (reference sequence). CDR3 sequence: CASSPPHGYNEQFF. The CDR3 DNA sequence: TGTGCCAGCAGCCCTCCCCACGGCTACAATGAGCAGTTCTTC. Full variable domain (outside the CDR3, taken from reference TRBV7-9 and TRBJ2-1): DTGVSQNPRHKITKRGQNVTFRCDPISEHNRLYWYRQTLGQGPEFLTYFQNEAQLEKSRLLSDRFSAERPKGSFSTLEIQRTEQGDSAMYLCASSPPHGYNEQFFGPGTRLTVL.

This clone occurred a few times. The CDR3 DNA sequence: TGTGCCACCAGCAGAGATGGGCTGGCGTTCCAGGAGCAGTTCTTC. It translates to CATSRDGLAFQEQFF. The V gene is TRBV15, the J gene TRBJ2-1; D not resolved. Germline CDR1 is LNHNV and CDR2 is YYDKDF (reference sequence). The CDR3 loop spans 15 amino acids. V lost 0 bases, J lost 10 bases, and 16 bases lay in between.

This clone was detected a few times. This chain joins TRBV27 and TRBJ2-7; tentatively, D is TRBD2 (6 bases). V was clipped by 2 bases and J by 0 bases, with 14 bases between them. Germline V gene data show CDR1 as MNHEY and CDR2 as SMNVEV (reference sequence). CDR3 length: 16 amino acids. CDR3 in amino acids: CASSLLGGFSSYEQYF. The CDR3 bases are TGTGCCAGCAGTTTACTGGGGGGATTTAGCTCCTACGAGCAGTACTTC.

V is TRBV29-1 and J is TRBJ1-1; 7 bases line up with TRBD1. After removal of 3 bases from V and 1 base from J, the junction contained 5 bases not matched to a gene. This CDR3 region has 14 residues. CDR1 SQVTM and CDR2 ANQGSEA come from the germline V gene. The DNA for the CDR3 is TGCAGCGTTGAGGGGGGACAGCCGAACACTGAAGCTTTCTTT. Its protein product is CSVEGGQPNTEAFF. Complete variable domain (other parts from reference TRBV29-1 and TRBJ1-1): SAVISQKPSRDICQRGTSLTIQCQVDSQVTMMFWYRQQPGQSLTLIATANQGSEATYESGFVIDKFPISRPNLTFSTLTVSNMSPEDSSIYLCSVEGGQPNTEAFFGQGTRLTVV.

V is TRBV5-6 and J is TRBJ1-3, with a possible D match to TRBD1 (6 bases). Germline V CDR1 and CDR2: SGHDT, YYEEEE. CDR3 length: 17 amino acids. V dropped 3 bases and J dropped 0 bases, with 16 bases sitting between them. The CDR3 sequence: CASSSLFRGLSGNTIYF. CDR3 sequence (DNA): TGTGCCAGCAGCTCCTTGTTCAGGGGCCTCTCTGGAAACACCATATATTTT.

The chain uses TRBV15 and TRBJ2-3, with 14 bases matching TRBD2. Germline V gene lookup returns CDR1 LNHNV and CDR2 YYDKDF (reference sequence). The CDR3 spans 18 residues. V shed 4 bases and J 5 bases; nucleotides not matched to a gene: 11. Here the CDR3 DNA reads TGTGCCACCAGCATGGGACTAGCGGGGGTACGTCCCGGAGATACGCAGTATTTT. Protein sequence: CATSMGLAGVRPGDTQYF.

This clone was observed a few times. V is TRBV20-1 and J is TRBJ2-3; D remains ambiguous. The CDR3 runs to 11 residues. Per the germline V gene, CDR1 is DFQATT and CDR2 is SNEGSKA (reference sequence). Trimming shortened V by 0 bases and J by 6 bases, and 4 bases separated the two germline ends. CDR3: CSARDRDTQYF. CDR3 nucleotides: TGCAGTGCTAGAGATCGGGATACGCAGTATTTT.

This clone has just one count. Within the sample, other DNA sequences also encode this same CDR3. This chain's CDR3 is CASSLVGAYGYTF. CDR3 bases: TGTGCCAGCAGCTTAGTGGGCGCATATGGCTACACCTTC. This chain links TRBV7-9 with TRBJ1-2; D is undetermined. The CDR3 is 13 amino acids. Germline V gene data show CDR1 as SEHNR and CDR2 as FQNEAQ (reference sequence). V lost 1 base and J 5 bases, leaving 8 bases between the germline ends.

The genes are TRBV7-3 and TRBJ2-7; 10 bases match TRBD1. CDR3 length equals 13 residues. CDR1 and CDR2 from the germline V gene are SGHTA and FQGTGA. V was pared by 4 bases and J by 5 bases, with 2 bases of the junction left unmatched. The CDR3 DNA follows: TGTGCCAGCAGCTGGGGACAGGGGAACGAGCAGTACTTC. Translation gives CASSWGQGNEQYF.

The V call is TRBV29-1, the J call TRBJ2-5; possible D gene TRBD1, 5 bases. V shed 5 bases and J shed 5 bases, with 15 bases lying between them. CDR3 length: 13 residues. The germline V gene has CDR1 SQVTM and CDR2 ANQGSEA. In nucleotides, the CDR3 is TGCAGCGTTCTAGGGGTAGGGAAGGAGACCCAGTACTTC. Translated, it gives CSVLGVGKETQYF.

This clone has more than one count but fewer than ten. The CDR3 spells CASSLRWAQETQYF. The CDR3 DNA reads as TGCGCCAGCAGCTTGCGTTGGGCCCAAGAGACCCAGTACTTC. The V gene is TRBV5-1, the J gene TRBJ2-5; D is ambiguous. The CDR3 is made up of 14 amino acids. The germline CDR1 and CDR2 sequences are SGHRS and YFSETQ. Trimming stripped 1 base from V and 1 base from J, with 8 bases between. Full variable domain (remainder filled in from reference TRBV5-1 and TRBJ2-5): KAGVTQTPRYLIKTRGQQVTLSCSPISGHRSVSWYQQTPGQGLQFLFEYFSETQRNKGNFPGRFSGRQFSNSRSEMNVSTLELGDSALYLCASSLRWAQETQYFGPGTRLLVL.

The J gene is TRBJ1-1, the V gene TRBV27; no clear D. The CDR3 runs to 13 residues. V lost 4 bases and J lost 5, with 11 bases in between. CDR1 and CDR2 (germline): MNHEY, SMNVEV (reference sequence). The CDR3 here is CASSSGVPTEAFF. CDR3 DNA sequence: TGTGCCAGCAGTTCAGGTGTTCCTACTGAAGCTTTCTTT.

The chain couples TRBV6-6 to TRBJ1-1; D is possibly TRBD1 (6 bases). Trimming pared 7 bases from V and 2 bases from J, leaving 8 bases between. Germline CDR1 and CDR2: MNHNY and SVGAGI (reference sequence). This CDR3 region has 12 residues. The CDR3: CASTDRNTEAFF. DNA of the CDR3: TGTGCCAGCACGGACAGAAACACTGAAGCTTTCTTT.

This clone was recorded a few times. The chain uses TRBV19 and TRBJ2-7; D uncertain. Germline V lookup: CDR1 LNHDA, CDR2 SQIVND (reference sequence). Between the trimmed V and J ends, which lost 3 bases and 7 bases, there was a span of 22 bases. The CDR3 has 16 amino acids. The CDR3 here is CASSISRQRLGGEQYF. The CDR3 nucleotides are TGTGCCAGTAGTATTAGTCGACAACGCCTTGGTGGTGAGCAGTACTTC.

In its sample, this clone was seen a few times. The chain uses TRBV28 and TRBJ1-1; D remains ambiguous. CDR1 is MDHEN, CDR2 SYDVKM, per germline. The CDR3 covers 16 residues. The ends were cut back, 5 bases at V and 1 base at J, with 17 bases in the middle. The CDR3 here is CASSPVRSNWNTEAFF. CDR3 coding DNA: TGTGCCAGCAGTCCCGTACGGTCAAACTGGAACACTGAAGCTTTCTTT.

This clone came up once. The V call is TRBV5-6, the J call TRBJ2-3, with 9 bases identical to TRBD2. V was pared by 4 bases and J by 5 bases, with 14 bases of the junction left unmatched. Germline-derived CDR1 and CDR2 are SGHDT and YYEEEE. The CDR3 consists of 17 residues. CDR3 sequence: CASSPRTTSGWVDTQYF. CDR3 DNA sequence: TGTGCCAGCAGCCCCCGTACGACTAGCGGTTGGGTAGATACGCAGTATTTT.

CDR3 nucleotides: TGCGCCAGCAGCCTACTAACAGGGGGCGCAGGGAATGAGCAGTTCTTC. Translation gives CASSLLTGGAGNEQFF. This chain connects TRBV5-1 to TRBJ2-1; TRBD1 matches at 9 bases. The CDR3 has 16 residues. The V segment lost 4 bases and the J segment 7 bases; nucleotides outside the gene matches: 12. Per germline, CDR1 SGHRS and CDR2 YFSETQ.

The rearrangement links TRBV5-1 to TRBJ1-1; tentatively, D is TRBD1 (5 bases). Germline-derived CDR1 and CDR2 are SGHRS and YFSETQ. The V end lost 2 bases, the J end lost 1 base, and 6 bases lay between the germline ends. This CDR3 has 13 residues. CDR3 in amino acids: CASSFDRNTEAFF. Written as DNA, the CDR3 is TGCGCCAGCAGCTTCGACAGGAACACTGAAGCTTTCTTT. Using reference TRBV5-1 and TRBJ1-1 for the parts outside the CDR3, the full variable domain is KAGVTQTPRYLIKTRGQQVTLSCSPISGHRSVSWYQQTPGQGLQFLFEYFSETQRNKGNFPGRFSGRQFSNSRSEMNVSTLELGDSALYLCASSFDRNTEAFFGQGTRLTVV.